The 23 T cell receptor beta chains below were found in one sample sequenced in a study of blood T cell repertoires in COVID-19. The protocol was immunoSEQ multiplex PCR, while the TCRdb copy is restricted to in-frame clones and leaves out a portion. The sample includes 130,000 or so clones, approximately 82% seen only once; the top ten take roughly 1.4%. The sample was peripheral blood. These receptors all come from a human donor in a cohort sampled during active COVID-19.

The genes are TRBV7-8 and TRBJ1-4; 7 nucleotides line up with TRBD1. Unmatched junction bases numbered 7, after V lost 0 bases and J lost 0 bases. The CDR3 runs 18 residues. The germline gives CDR1 SGHVS, CDR2 FQNEAQ. The DNA of the CDR3 is TGTGCCAGCAGCTTAGCGAGGGGGCTGATTGCAACTAATGAAAAACTGTTTTTT. Protein sequence: CASSLARGLIATNEKLFF.

The V gene is TRBV28, the J gene TRBJ1-5; D is ambiguous. With 1 base removed from V and 0 bases from J, the gap between germline ends came to 4 bases. In germline, CDR1 is MDHEN, CDR2 SYDVKM. This CDR3 contains 14 residues. The CDR3 nucleotides are TGTGCCAGCAGTTTATACAATAGCAATCAGCCCCAGCATTTT. Amino acids: CASSLYNSNQPQHF.

V and J are TRBV5-5 and TRBJ1-4; TRBD1 might be the D (6 bases). The CDR3 runs 15 residues. Trimming pared 2 bases from V and 8 bases from J, leaving 16 bases between. The germline V gene encodes CDR1 SGHKS and CDR2 YYEKEE (reference sequence). This chain's CDR3 is CASSLGQSSGEKLFF. The DNA of the CDR3 is TGTGCCAGCAGCTTAGGACAGTCTTCCGGGGAAAAACTGTTTTTT.

Comments on this clone: One junction end disagrees with the germline gene, perhaps due to a read error. The chain carries TRBV3-1 (or the pseudogene TRBV3-2) and TRBJ2-7; D unclear. This CDR3 region has 12 residues. CDR1 and CDR2 (germline): LGHDT, YNNKEL (reference sequence). For the CDR3, the DNA is TGTGCCAGCAGTCAAGCAGTCCACGAGCAGTACTTC. This sequence encodes CASSQAVHEQYF.

V gene TRBV14 combines with J gene TRBJ1-2; a weak D match, TRBD1 (6 bases). The V and J ends lost 6 bases and 9 bases respectively, with 20 bases between them. CDR3 length: 14 residues. Looked up from germline, CDR1 is SGHDN and CDR2 is FVKESK. CDR3 sequence reads: CASSEEGTIPRYTF. The CDR3 bases are TGTGCCAGCAGTGAAGAGGGGACAATCCCTCGCTACACCTTC.

The chain couples TRBV6-5 to TRBJ2-7, with TRBD2 identical over 11 bases. This CDR3 contains 15 residues. CDR1 MNHEY and CDR2 SVGAGI come from the germline V gene. Trimming cost V 5 bases and J 4 bases; bases outside gene matches: 7. CDR3 region: CASSTPTSGNYEQYF. As DNA, the CDR3 is TGTGCCAGCAGTACACCGACTAGCGGGAATTACGAGCAGTACTTC.

Here the CDR3 DNA reads TGTGCCACCACCCCTAGCGGGGAATACAATGAGCAGTTCTTC. Encoded protein: CATTPSGEYNEQFF. This rearrangement joins TRBV18 to TRBJ2-1, with TRBD2 matching 9 bases. Germline V CDR1 and CDR2: KGHSH, LQKENI. This CDR3 contains 14 residues. V lost 10 bases and J lost 4; bases outside the gene matches: 8.

The chain couples TRBV21-1 to TRBJ2-7; TRBD2, as called in the table, went unchecked against the DNA. TRBV21-1 corresponds to a pseudogene. This CDR3 region has 18 residues. The CDR3 coding sequence is TGTGCCAGCAGCGAAAGGCCTACGAGCGAAGGCTTTCAAGACGAGCAGTACTTC. The encoded protein is CASSERPTSEGFQDEQYF.

The genes are TRBV7-9 and TRBJ2-2; weak D call: TRBD2 (6 bases). Deletions cut 3 bases from V and 4 bases from J, with 12 bases between. Germline V gene sequence: CDR1 SEHNR, CDR2 FQNEAQ (reference sequence). There are 15 residues in the CDR3. The CDR3 is CASSLVGSPTGELFF. The CDR3 coding sequence is TGTGCCAGCAGCTTGGTCGGGAGCCCCACCGGGGAGCTGTTTTTT.

This clone was observed once. The CDR3 reads CASSQEPPSSGPYNEQFF. The CDR3 DNA sequence: TGTGCCAGCAGCCAAGAACCTCCTTCTAGCGGACCCTACAATGAGCAGTTCTTC. V is TRBV3-1 (or the pseudogene TRBV3-2) and J is TRBJ2-1; 7 nucleotides align to TRBD2. The CDR3 covers 18 residues. J was trimmed by 2 bases and V by 0 bases; bases with no gene match: 10. CDR1 and CDR2 from the germline V gene are LGHDT and YNNKEL (reference sequence).

The J gene is TRBJ1-1, the V gene TRBV6-6; D perhaps matches TRBD1 (6 bases). Germline CDR1 reads MNHNY; CDR2 reads SVGAGI (reference sequence). V dropped 2 bases and J dropped 1 base, with 11 bases sitting between them. The CDR3 runs 15 residues. CDR3 sequence: CASSYGGTQNTEAFF. As DNA, the CDR3 is TGTGCCAGCAGTTACGGGGGCACCCAGAACACTGAAGCTTTCTTT.

In its sample, this clone was seen once. The gene calls are TRBV5-1 and TRBJ1-6, with D tentatively TRBD1 (6 bases). Germline V gene data show CDR1 as SGHRS and CDR2 as YFSETQ. The CDR3 runs to 15 residues. Trimming cost V 0 bases and J 7 bases, with 11 bases left between them. The CDR3 loop is CASSLGAGTNSPLHF. DNA for the CDR3: TGCGCCAGCAGCTTGGGGGCAGGGACAAATTCACCCCTCCACTTT.

This chain links TRBV7-3 with TRBJ2-6, with D perhaps matching TRBD2 (5 bases). This CDR3 spans 15 amino acids. Trimming took 6 bases from V and 2 from J, leaving 11 bases between them. Per the germline V gene, CDR1 is SGHTA and CDR2 is FQGTGA. In nucleotides, the CDR3 is TGTGCCAGCAGAGAGGGTGGTGCTGGGGCCAACGTCCTGACTTTC. Protein product: CASREGGAGANVLTF.

DNA of the CDR3: TGCGCCAGCAGCTTCCGGACAGGGGGCGCCGAAGTGGATGGCTACACCTTC. Protein product: CASSFRTGGAEVDGYTF. This rearrangement joins TRBV5-1 to TRBJ1-2; 11 positions agree with TRBD1. The CDR3 runs 17 residues. Germline V gene data show CDR1 as SGHRS and CDR2 as YFSETQ. J lost 6 bases, V lost 2 bases, and 12 bases had no gene match.

The chain recombines TRBV12-3 or TRBV12-4 with TRBJ1-1; the match to TRBD1 covers 7 bases. The CDR3 is 13 residues long. Trimming removed 6 bases from V and 3 bases from J; junction bases left unmatched: 4. The CDR3 DNA reads TGTGCCAGCAGCCTAGGGACAGACACTGAAGCTTTCTTT. Protein product: CASSLGTDTEAFF.

This clone was seen a handful of times. This chain uses TRBV5-1 with TRBJ2-3; 9 bases fit TRBD2. CDR3 size: 15 residues. J was trimmed by 4 bases and V by 7 bases; bases with no gene match: 10. Germline CDR1 SGHRS, CDR2 YFSETQ. CDR3 residues: CASGVAGDGADTQYF. Here the CDR3 DNA reads TGCGCCAGCGGGGTAGCGGGAGATGGGGCAGATACGCAGTATTTT.

The J gene is TRBJ1-1, the V gene TRBV4-2, with a tentative D call TRBD1 (6 bases). The CDR3 is made up of 14 amino acids. Germline V gene data show CDR1 as LGHNA and CDR2 as YNFKEQ. V lost 1 base and J lost 6, with 12 bases in between. The CDR3 DNA reads TGTGCCAGCAGCCAAGGATTCAGGGGCGCTGAAGCTTTCTTT. Protein sequence: CASSQGFRGAEAFF.

In nucleotides, the CDR3 is TGTGCCAGCAGTTTATGGGGGCGAGGTGAAAAACTGTTTTTT. Protein: CASSLWGRGEKLFF. The chain uses TRBV28 and TRBJ1-4; perhaps TRBD1 as D (5 bases). Germline V gives CDR1 MDHEN, CDR2 SYDVKM. The CDR3 spans 14 residues. Between the trimmed V and J ends, which lost 0 bases and 7 bases, there was a span of 9 bases.

This clone was recorded a few times. The CDR3 sequence is CASSFLEVTGYTF. The DNA for the CDR3 is TGTGCCAGCAGTTTCCTTGAGGTGACGGGCTACACCTTC. The rearrangement joins TRBV12-3 or TRBV12-4 to TRBJ1-2; D unresolved. This CDR3 region has 13 residues. V shed 3 bases and J shed 8 bases, with 13 bases lying between them.

The genes are TRBV27 and TRBJ1-4, with a tentative D call TRBD1 (6 bases). CDR3 length: 15 residues. Trimming took off 6 bases at V and 5 bases at J, with 16 bases between the two ends. Looked up from germline, CDR1 is MNHEY and CDR2 is SMNVEV (reference sequence). CDR3 protein: CASRWIGQQNEKLFF. The CDR3 bases are TGTGCCAGCAGGTGGATTGGACAGCAAAATGAAAAACTGTTTTTT.

This clone turned up a few times. The genes are TRBV6-5 and TRBJ1-2, with D possibly matching TRBD1 (5 bases). The CDR3 spans 16 residues. The germline V and J ends were trimmed by 0 bases and 0 bases, with 11 bases remaining between them. From germline, CDR1 is MNHEY and CDR2 SVGAGI. The CDR3 nucleotides read TGTGCCAGCAGTTACTCGAAGGGGATAGCTAACTATGGCTACACCTTC. This gives the protein CASSYSKGIANYGYTF.

V and J are TRBV15 and TRBJ2-7; D is unclear. This CDR3 is 15 amino acids long. The V and J ends lost 0 bases and 1 base respectively, with 10 bases between them. Per germline, CDR1 LNHNV and CDR2 YYDKDF (reference sequence). CDR3 protein: CATSRDYALSYEQYF. The CDR3 nucleotides read TGTGCCACCAGCAGAGATTATGCGCTTTCCTACGAGCAGTACTTC.

V gene TRBV29-1 combines with J gene TRBJ2-1; the D is unclear. V gave up 2 bases and J gave up 7 bases, with 6 bases separating them. Germline CDR1 SQVTM, CDR2 ANQGSEA. The CDR3 loop spans 11 amino acids. CDR3 bases: TGCAGCGTTGAAACTCCAAATGAGCAGTTCTTC. It encodes CSVETPNEQFF.